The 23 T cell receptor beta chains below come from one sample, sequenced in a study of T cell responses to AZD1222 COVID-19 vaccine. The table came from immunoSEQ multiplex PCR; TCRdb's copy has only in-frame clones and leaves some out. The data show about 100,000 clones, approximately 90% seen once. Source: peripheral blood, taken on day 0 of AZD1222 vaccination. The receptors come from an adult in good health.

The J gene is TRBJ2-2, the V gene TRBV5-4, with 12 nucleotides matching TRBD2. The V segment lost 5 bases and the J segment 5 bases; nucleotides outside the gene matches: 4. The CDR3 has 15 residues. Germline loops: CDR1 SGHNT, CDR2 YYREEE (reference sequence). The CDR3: CASSFGLAGTGELFF. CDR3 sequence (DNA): TGTGCCAGCAGTTTCGGACTAGCGGGGACCGGGGAGCTGTTTTTT.

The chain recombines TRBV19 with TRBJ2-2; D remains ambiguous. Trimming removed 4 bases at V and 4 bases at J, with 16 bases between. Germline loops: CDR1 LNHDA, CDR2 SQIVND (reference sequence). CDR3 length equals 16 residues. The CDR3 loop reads CASSKDQVAATGELFF. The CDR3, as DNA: TGTGCCAGTAGTAAGGACCAAGTGGCGGCCACCGGGGAGCTGTTTTTT. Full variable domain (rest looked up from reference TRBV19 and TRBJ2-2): DGGITQSPKYLFRKEGQNVTLSCEQNLNHDAMYWYRQDPGQGLRLIYYSQIVNDFQKGDIAEGYSVSREKKESFPLTVTSAQKNPTAFYLCASSKDQVAATGELFFGEGSRLTVL.

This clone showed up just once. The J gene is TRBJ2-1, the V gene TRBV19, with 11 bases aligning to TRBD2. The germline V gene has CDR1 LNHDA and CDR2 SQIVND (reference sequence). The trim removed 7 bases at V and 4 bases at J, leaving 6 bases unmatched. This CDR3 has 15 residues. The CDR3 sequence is CASTVSGRAYNEQFF. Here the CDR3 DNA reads TGTGCCAGTACAGTTAGCGGGAGGGCGTACAATGAGCAGTTCTTC.

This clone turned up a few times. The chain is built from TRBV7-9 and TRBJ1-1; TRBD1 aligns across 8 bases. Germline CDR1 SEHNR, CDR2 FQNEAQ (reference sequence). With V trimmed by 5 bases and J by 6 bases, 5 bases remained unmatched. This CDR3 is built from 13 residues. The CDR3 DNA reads TGTGCCAGCAGCGGACAGGGTCTCTCTGAAGCTTTCTTT. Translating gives CASSGQGLSEAFF.

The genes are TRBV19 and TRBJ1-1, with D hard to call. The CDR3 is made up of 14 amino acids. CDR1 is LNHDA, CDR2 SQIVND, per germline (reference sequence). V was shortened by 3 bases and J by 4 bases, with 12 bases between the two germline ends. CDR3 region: CASSISVSSTEAFF. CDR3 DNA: TGTGCCAGTAGTATCTCAGTTAGTAGCACTGAAGCTTTCTTT.

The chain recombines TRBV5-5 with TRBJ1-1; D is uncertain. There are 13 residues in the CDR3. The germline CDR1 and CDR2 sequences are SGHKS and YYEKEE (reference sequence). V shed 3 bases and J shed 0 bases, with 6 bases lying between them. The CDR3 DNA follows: TGTGCCAGCAGCTCGGGGTTGAACACTGAAGCTTTCTTT. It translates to CASSSGLNTEAFF.

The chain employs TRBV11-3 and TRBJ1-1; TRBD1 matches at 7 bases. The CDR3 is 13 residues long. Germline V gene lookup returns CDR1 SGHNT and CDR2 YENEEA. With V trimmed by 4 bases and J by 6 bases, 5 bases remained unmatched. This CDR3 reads CASSSQGGSEAFF. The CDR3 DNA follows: TGTGCCAGCAGCTCCCAGGGGGGTTCTGAAGCTTTCTTT.

CDR3 nucleotides: TGTGCCAGTAGTATAGACAGGGAGAACACTGAAGCTTTCTTT. Its translation is CASSIDRENTEAFF. The rearrangement uses TRBV19 and TRBJ1-1; tentative D call: TRBD1 (5 bases). This CDR3 region has 14 residues. Deletions cut 0 bases from V and 1 base from J, with 6 bases between. Germline V gene sequence: CDR1 LNHDA, CDR2 SQIVND (reference sequence).

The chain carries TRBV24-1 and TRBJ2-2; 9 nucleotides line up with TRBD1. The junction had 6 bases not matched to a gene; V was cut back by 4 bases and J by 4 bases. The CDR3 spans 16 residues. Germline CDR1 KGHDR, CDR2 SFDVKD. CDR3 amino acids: CATSDPTGGRTGELFF. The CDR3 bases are TGTGCCACCAGTGACCCGACAGGGGGTCGCACCGGGGAGCTGTTTTTT.

The CDR3 sequence: CASSLFRRPQETQYF. CDR3 coding DNA: TGCGCCAGCAGCTTGTTCAGACGACCTCAAGAGACCCAGTACTTC. The rearrangement uses TRBV5-1 and TRBJ2-5; D is unclear. Trimming left V 1 base short and J 2 bases short, with 12 bases between. The CDR3 sequence is 15 residues long. Germline CDR1 is SGHRS and CDR2 is YFSETQ.

CDR3 nucleotides: TGCGCCAGCAGCCAAGAGTTCGGTCTTGGCTACGAGCAGTACTTC. As protein: CASSQEFGLGYEQYF. J is TRBJ2-7 and V is TRBV4-3; unclear D gene. The germline gives CDR1 LGHNA, CDR2 YSLEER. This CDR3 region has 15 residues. The ends were cut back, 0 bases at V and 3 bases at J, with 12 bases in the middle.

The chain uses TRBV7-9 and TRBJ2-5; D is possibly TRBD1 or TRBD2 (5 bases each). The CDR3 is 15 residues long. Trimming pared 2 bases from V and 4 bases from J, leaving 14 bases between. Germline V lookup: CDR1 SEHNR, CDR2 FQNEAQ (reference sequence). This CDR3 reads CASSLLESGGETQYF. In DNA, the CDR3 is TGTGCCAGCAGCTTATTAGAAAGTGGGGGAGAGACCCAGTACTTC.

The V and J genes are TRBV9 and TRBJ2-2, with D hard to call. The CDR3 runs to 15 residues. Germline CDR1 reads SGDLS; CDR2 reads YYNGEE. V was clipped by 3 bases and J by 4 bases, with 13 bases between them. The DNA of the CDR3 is TGTGCCAGCAGCGCCAGGACGGATAGCACCGGGGAGCTGTTTTTT. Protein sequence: CASSARTDSTGELFF.

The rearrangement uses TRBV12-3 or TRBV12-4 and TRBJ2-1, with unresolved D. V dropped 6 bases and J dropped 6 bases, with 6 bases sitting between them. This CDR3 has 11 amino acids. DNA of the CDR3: TGTGCCAGCAGCCGCTTCAATGAGCAGTTCTTC. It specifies CASSRFNEQFF.

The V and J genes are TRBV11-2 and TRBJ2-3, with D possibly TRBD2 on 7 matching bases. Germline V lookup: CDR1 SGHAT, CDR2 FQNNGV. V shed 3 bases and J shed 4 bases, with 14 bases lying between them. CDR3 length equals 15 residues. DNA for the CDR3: TGTGCCAGCAGCTTCGGGGGGCATCTATCAGATACGCAGTATTTT. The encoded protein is CASSFGGHLSDTQYF.

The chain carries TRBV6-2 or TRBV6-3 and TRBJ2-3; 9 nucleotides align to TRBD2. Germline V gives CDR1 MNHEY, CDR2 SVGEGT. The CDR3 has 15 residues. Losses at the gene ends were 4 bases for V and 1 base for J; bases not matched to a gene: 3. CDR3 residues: CASSFRGRGTDTQYF. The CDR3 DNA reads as TGTGCCAGCAGTTTCCGCGGGAGGGGCACAGATACGCAGTATTTT.

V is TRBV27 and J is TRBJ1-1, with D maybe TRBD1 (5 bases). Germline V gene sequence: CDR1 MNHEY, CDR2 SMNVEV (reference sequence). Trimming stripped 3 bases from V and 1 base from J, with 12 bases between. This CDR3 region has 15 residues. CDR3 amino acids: CASSFRERANTEAFF. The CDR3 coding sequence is TGTGCCAGCAGTTTCAGGGAGCGTGCGAACACTGAAGCTTTCTTT.

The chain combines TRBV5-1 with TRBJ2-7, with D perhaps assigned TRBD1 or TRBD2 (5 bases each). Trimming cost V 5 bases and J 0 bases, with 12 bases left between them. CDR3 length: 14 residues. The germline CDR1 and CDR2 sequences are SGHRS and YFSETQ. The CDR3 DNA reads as TGCGCCAGCAGACCCGGGACGGGCTCCTACGAGCAGTACTTC. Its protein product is CASRPGTGSYEQYF. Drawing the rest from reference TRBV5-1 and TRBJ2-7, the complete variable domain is KAGVTQTPRYLIKTRGQQVTLSCSPISGHRSVSWYQQTPGQGLQFLFEYFSETQRNKGNFPGRFSGRQFSNSRSEMNVSTLELGDSALYLCASRPGTGSYEQYFGPGTRLTVT.

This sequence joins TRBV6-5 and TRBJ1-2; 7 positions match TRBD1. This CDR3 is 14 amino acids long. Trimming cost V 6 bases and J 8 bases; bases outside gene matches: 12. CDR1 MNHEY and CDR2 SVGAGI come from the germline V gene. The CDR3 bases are TGTGCCAGCAGCGACTCGGACAGGAATGGGGGCTACACCTTC. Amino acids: CASSDSDRNGGYTF.

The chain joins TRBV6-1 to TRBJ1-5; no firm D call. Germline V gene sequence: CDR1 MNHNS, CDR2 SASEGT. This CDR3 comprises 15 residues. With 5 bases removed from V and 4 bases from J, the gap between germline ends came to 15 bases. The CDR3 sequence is CASSLSAEGNQPQHF. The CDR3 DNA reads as TGTGCCAGCAGTTTGTCGGCAGAAGGGAATCAGCCCCAGCATTTT.

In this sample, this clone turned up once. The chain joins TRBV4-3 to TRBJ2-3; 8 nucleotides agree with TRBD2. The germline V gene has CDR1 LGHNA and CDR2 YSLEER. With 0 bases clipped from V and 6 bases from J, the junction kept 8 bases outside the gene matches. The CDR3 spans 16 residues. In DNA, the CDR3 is TGCGCCAGCAGCCAAGAGAGTCGCGGGAGGTCTGATACGCAGTATTTT. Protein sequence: CASSQESRGRSDTQYF.

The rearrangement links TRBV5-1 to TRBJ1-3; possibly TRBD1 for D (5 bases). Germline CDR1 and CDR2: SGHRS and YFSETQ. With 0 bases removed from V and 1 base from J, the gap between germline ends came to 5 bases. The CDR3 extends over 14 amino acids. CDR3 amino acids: CASSLDRSGNTIYF. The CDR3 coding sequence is TGCGCCAGCAGCTTGGACAGGTCTGGAAACACCATATATTTT.

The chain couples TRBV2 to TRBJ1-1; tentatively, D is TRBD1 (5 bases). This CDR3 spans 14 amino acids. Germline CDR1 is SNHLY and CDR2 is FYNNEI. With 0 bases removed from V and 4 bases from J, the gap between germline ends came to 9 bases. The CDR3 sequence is CASSEAGGGTEAFF. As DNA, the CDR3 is TGTGCCAGCAGTGAAGCCGGGGGAGGCACTGAAGCTTTCTTT.